This T cell receptor beta chain appears in the sequencing data of a study of blood T cell repertoires in COVID-19. This clone was observed a single time. Assay: immunoSEQ multiplex PCR; the TCRdb copy retains only in-frame clones and omits some. This table has about 140,000 clones, about 90% appearing once. This TCR was recovered from a man in his fifties or sixties who had recovered from COVID-19. Sequenced sample: PBMCs or T cells enriched from blood (not recorded which).

CDR3 residues: CASSLLPGNTGELFF. The DNA of the CDR3 is TGTGCCAGCAGTTTATTGCCGGGGAACACCGGGGAGCTGTTTTTT. This sequence joins TRBV28 and TRBJ2-2, with D uncertain. CDR1 MDHEN and CDR2 SYDVKM come from the germline V gene. V lost 1 base and J 1 base, leaving 7 bases between the germline ends. The CDR3 has 15 residues.